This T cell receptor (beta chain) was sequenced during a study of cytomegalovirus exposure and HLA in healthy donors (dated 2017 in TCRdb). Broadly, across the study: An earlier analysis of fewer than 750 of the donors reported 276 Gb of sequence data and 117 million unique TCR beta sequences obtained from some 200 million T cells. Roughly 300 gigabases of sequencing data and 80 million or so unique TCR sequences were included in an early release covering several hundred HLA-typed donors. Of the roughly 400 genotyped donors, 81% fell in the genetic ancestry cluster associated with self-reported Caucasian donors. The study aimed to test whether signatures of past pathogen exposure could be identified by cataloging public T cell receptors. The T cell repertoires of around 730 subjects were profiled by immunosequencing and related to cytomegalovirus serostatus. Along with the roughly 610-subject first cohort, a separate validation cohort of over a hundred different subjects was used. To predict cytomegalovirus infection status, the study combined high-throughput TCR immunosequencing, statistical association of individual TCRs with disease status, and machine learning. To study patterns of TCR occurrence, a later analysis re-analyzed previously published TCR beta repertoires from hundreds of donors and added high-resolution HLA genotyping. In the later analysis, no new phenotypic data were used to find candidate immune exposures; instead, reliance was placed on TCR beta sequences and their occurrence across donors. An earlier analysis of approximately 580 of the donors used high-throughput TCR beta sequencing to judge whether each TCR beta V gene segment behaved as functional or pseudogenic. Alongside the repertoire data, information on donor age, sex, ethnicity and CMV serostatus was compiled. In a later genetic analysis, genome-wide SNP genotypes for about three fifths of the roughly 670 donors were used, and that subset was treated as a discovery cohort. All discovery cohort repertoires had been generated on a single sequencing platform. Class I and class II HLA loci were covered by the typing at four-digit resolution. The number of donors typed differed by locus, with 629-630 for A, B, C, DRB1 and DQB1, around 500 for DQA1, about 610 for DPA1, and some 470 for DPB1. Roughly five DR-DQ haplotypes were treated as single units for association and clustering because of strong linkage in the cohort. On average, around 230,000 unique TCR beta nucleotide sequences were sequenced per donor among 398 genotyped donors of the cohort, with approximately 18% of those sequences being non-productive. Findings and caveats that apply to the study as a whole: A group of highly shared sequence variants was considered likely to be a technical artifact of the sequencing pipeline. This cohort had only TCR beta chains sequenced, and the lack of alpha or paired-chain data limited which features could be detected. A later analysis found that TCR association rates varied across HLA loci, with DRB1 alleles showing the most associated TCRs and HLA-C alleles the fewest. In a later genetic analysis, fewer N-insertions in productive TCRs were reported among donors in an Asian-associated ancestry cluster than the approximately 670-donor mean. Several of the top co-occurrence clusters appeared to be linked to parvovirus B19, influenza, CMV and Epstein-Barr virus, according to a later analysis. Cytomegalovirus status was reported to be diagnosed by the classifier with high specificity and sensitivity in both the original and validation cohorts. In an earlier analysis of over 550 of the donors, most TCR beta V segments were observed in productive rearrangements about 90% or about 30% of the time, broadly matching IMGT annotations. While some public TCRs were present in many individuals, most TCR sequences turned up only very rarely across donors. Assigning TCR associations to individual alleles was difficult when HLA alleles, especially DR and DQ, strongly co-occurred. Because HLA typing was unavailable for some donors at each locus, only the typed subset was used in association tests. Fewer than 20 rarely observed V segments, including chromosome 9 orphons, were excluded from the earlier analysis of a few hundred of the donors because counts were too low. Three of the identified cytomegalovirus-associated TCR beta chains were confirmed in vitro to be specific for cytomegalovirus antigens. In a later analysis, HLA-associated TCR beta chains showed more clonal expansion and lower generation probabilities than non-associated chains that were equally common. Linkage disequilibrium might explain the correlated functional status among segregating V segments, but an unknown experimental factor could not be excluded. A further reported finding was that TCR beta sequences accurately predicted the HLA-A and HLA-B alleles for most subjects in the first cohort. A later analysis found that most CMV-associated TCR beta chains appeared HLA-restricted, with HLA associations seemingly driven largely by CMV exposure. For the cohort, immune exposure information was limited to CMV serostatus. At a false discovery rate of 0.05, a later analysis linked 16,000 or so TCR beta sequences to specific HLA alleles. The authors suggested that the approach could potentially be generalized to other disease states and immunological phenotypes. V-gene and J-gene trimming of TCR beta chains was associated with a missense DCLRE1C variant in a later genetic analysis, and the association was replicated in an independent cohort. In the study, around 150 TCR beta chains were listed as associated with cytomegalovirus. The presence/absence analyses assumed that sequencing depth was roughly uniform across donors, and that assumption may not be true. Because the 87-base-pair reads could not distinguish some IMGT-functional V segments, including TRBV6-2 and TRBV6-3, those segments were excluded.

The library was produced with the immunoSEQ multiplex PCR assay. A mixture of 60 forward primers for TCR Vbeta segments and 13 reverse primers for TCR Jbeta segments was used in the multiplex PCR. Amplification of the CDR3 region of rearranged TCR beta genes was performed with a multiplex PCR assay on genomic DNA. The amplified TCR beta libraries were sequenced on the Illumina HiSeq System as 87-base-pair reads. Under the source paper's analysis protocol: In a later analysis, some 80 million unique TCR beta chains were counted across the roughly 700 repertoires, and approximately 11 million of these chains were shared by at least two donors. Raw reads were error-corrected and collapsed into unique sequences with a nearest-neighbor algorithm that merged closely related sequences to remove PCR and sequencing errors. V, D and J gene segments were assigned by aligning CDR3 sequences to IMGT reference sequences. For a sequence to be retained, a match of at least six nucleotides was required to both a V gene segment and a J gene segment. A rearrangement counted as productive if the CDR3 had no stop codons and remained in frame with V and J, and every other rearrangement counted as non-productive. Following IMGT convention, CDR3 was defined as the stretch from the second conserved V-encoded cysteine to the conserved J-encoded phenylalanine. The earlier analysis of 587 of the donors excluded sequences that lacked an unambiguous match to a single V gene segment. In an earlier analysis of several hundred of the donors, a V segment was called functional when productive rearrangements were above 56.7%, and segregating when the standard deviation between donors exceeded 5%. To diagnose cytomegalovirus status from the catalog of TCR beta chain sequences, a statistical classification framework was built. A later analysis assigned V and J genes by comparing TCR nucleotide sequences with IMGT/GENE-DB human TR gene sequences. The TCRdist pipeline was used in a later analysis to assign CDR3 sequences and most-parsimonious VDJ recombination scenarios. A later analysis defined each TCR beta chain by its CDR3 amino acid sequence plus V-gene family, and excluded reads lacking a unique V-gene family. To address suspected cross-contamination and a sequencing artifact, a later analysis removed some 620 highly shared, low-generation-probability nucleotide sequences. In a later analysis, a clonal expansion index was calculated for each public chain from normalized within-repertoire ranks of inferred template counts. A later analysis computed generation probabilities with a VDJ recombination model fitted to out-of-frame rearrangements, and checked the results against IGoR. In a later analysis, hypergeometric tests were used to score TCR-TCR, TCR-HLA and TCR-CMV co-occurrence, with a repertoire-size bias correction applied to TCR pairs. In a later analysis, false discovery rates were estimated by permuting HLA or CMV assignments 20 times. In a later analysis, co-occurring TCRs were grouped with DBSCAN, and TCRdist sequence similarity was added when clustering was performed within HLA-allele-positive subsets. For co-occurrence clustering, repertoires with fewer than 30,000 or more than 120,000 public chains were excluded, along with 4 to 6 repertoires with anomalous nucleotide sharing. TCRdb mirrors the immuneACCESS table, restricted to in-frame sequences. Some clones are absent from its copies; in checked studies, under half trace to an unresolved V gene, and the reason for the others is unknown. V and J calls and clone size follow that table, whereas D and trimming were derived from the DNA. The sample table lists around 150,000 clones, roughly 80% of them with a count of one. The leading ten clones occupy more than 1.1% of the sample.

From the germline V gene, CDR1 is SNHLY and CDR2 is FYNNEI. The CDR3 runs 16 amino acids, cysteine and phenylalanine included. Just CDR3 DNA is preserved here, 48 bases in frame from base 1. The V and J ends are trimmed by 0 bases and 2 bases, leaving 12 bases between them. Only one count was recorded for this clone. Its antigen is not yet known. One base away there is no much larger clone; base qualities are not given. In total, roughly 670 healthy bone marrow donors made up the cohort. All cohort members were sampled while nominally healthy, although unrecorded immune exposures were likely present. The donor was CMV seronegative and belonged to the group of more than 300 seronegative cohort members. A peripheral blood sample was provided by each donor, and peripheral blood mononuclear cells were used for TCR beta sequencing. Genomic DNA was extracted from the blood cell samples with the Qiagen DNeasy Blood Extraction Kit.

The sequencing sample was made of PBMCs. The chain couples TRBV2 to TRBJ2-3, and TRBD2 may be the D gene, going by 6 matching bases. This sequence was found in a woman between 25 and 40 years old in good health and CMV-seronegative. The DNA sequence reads TGTGCCAGCAGTGAAGCTCCGGGACTCCTCACAGATACGCAGTATTTT. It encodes CASSEAPGLLTDTQYF.